What follows are 11 T cell receptor beta chains derived from one specimen sequenced in a study of CD8+ T cells in alopecia areata. Extraction and reverse transcription of RNA yielded cDNA as the sequencing template. Libraries were prepared by immunoSEQ multiplex PCR; TCRdb keeps only in-frame clonotypes and omits some of them. The sample records under 150,000 clones, roughly four fifths being singletons. The treatment is: oral pan-JAK inhibitor, 5-10 mg twice daily. The source material was CD8+ T cells sorted from blood, sampled at week 4, from a patient treated with tofacitinib. These receptors all come from a human donor with alopecia areata.

The chain links TRBV15 to TRBJ2-1; D is perhaps TRBD2 (5 bases). The CDR3 is 15 amino acids. V lost 3 bases and J 7 bases, leaving 16 bases between the germline ends. Germline V gene lookup returns CDR1 LNHNV and CDR2 YYDKDF (reference sequence). This CDR3 reads CATSRKRPTTNEQFF. DNA of the CDR3: TGTGCCACCAGCAGGAAAAGACCGACTACTAATGAGCAGTTCTTC. Variable domain in full (rest from reference TRBV15 and TRBJ2-1): DAMVIQNPRYQVTQFGKPVTLSCSQTLNHNVMYWYQQKSSQAPKLLFHYYDKDFNNEADTPDNFQSRRPNTSFCFLDIRSPGLGDTAMYLCATSRKRPTTNEQFFGPGTRLTVL.

The chain recombines TRBV5-6 with TRBJ2-7; D remains ambiguous. V lost 4 bases, J lost 2 bases, and 4 bases lay in between. Germline V gene data show CDR1 as SGHDT and CDR2 as YYEEEE. The CDR3 is 11 residues long. In DNA, the CDR3 is TGTGCCAGCAGCAATACCTACGAGCAGTACTTC. Translating it yields CASSNTYEQYF. The whole variable domain, filled in from reference TRBV5-6 and TRBJ2-7, reads DAGVTQSPTHLIKTRGQQVTLRCSPKSGHDTVSWYQQALGQGPQFIFQYYEEEERQRGNFPDRFSGHQFPNYSSELNVNALLLGDSALYLCASSNTYEQYFGPGTRLTVT.

The V call is TRBV11-2, the J call TRBJ1-2, with D unresolved. The CDR3 sequence is 14 residues long. The V gene's germline CDR1 is SGHAT and CDR2 FQNNGV. The ends were cut back, 0 bases at V and 4 bases at J, with 9 bases in the middle. The CDR3 spells CASSLDPSTYGYTF. As DNA, the CDR3 is TGTGCCAGCAGCTTAGATCCCAGCACCTATGGCTACACCTTC.

CDR3 coding DNA: TGTGCCAGCAGTTACTCCCGAGCAACAGATACGCAGTATTTT. Its protein is CASSYSRATDTQYF. The rearrangement joins TRBV6-5 to TRBJ2-3; no clear D. Germline V gene sequence: CDR1 MNHEY, CDR2 SVGAGI. Trimming took off 0 bases at V and 3 bases at J, with 7 bases between the two ends. This CDR3 spans 14 amino acids.

This clone has only one observation. V is TRBV2 and J is TRBJ2-1, with D unresolved. V was shortened by 9 bases and J by 10 bases, with 19 bases between the two germline ends. CDR3 length: 13 residues. The germline V gene encodes CDR1 SNHLY and CDR2 FYNNEI. CDR3 sequence reads: CASEADPLGEQFF. The DNA of the CDR3 is TGTGCCAGTGAGGCGGACCCCCTCGGAGAGCAGTTCTTC.

The V and J genes are TRBV6-1 and TRBJ2-7, with D perhaps matching TRBD2 (6 bases). V was trimmed by 4 bases and J by 0 bases, leaving 19 bases between them. CDR1 MNHNS and CDR2 SASEGT come from the germline V gene. The CDR3 loop spans 17 amino acids. In DNA form, the CDR3 reads TGTGCCAGCAGTGGTTGGGGACTGGAAGGAAGCTCCTACGAGCAGTACTTC. Translating it yields CASSGWGLEGSSYEQYF.

The rearrangement uses TRBV4-3 and TRBJ1-2, with TRBD1 matching over 9 bases. After removal of 0 bases from V and 10 bases from J, the junction contained 9 bases not matched to a gene. This CDR3 spans 15 amino acids. Per germline, CDR1 LGHNA and CDR2 YSLEER. The CDR3 loop reads CASSQDGGQGSDYTF. Written as DNA, the CDR3 is TGCGCCAGCAGCCAAGATGGGGGACAGGGCTCGGACTACACCTTC.

The rearrangement joins TRBV6-4 to TRBJ1-5, with D possibly being TRBD1 (6 bases). Per the germline V gene, CDR1 is MRHNA and CDR2 is SNTAGT. The CDR3 extends over 14 amino acids. Trimming stripped 10 bases from V and 6 bases from J, with 19 bases between. The CDR3 nucleotides are TGTGCCACCATAATGGGGGGGGCTACTCAGCCCCAGCATTTT. Its translation is CATIMGGATQPQHF.

This clone occurred a few times. The rearrangement joins TRBV7-9 to TRBJ2-7; D remains unclear. This CDR3 comprises 14 residues. V shed 1 base and J shed 3 bases, with 10 bases lying between them. The germline V gene encodes CDR1 SEHNR and CDR2 FQNEAQ (reference sequence). The CDR3, as DNA: TGTGCCAGCAGCTTAGAGGGAATTTTCTACGAGCAGTACTTC. Its protein is CASSLEGIFYEQYF.

The gene calls are TRBV7-9 and TRBJ1-2; 7 bases align to TRBD1. After removal of 4 bases from V and 1 base from J, the junction contained 3 bases not matched to a gene. Germline-derived CDR1 and CDR2 are SEHNR and FQNEAQ (reference sequence). This CDR3 is built from 14 residues. The chain's CDR3 is CASSSGQLNYGYTF. The CDR3 DNA is TGTGCCAGCAGCTCGGGACAGCTTAACTATGGCTACACCTTC.

This clone was recorded a few times. Other DNA sequences within the sample encode an identical CDR3. The chain links TRBV27 to TRBJ2-1; D uncertain. Germline V CDR1 and CDR2: MNHEY, SMNVEV (reference sequence). The CDR3 is 15 amino acids. V was shortened by 3 bases and J by 0 bases, with 9 bases between the two germline ends. The CDR3 sequence is CASSLLGSSYNEQFF. CDR3 in DNA: TGTGCCAGCAGTTTGCTAGGAAGCTCCTACAATGAGCAGTTCTTC.